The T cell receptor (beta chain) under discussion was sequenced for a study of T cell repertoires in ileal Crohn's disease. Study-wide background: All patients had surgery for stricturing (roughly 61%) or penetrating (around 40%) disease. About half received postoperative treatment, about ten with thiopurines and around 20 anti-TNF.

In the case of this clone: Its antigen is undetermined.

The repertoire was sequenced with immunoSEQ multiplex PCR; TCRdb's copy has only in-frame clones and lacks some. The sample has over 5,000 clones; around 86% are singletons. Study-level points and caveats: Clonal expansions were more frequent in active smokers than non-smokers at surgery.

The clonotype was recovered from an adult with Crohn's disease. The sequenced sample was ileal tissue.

The CDR3 bases are TGTGCCAGCGGCCCCGTGAACACTGAAGCTTTCTTT. Translation gives CASGPVNTEAFF. V is TRBV6-5 and J is TRBJ1-1; no clear D. Germline V CDR1 and CDR2: MNHEY, SVGAGI. Trimming left V 8 bases short and J 0 bases short, with 7 bases between. There are 12 residues in the CDR3.